The clone carrying this TCR beta chain was seen a handful of times. CDR1 is PRHDT, CDR2 FYEKMQ, per germline (reference sequence). Trimming shortened V by 6 bases and J by 6 bases, and 15 bases separated the two germline ends. The CDR3 consists of 14 residues. This entry belongs to a study of blood T cell repertoires in COVID-19. As for the study in general: Researchers got acute and convalescent COVID-19 samples from the United States, Italy and Spain. PBMCs, B-cell-depleted T cells, or T cells provided the cDNA or gDNA that made up the material.

As processed by the authors: Estimated nucleated cell counts came from reference gene primer amplification. Profiling relied on immunoSEQ multiplex PCR, and the TCRdb table lists in-frame clones only, not all of them. V and J calls and clone size follow that table, whereas D and trimming were derived from the DNA. Among over 200,000 clones listed, less than 90% were seen once. The TCR was taken from a man between 40 and 49 years old with acute or convalescent COVID-19. Sequenced: peripheral blood. The chain combines TRBV13 with TRBJ2-1; possibly TRBD1 for D (7 bases). The CDR3, as DNA: TGTGCCAGCAGTGCTGTGCAGGGGGGCAATGAGCAGTTCTTC. Translation: CASSAVQGGNEQFF.